This entry features one T cell receptor beta chain sequence. Its antigen is as yet unknown. A much larger clone lies a single base off, so this may be a read error. Disease duration was under 3 months in the ophthalmopathy patients, who also had a Clinical Activity Score of at least 3 and a NOSPECS grade of at least 4. Exclusion of a patient resulted from uncontrolled infection, other autoimmune disease, pregnancy or lactation. Amplification targeted TCR beta CDR3 regions from RNA transcripts. RT-PCR in the first round (using the HTBI primer set) targeted the TCR CDR3. TCRdb reprocessed the multiplex PCR reads via MiXCR and lists one record per CDR3 protein. The sample yields about 600,000 distinct CDR3 sequences, around 16% seen once. The source of the sample is a study of T cells in Graves' hyperthyroidism and ophthalmopathy. General study results and limits: Ophthalmopathy could be told apart from stable hyperthyroidism with a 13 V-J model. With a median lead of 6.5 months before onset, the model predicted ophthalmopathy.

The CDR3 runs to 12 residues. Germline CDR1 reads KGHSH; CDR2 reads LQKENI. The sample was blood. The sequence was collected from a middle-aged woman with Graves' ophthalmopathy. This sequence joins TRBV18 and TRBJ2-1, with D unresolved. The CDR3 sequence: CASSPRVNGQFF. The CDR3 bases are TGTGCCAGCTCACCGCGAGTTAATGGGCAGTTCTTC. The full variable domain, its missing parts supplied by reference TRBV18 and TRBJ2-1, is NAGVMQNPRHLVRRRGQEARLRCSPMKGHSHVYWYRQLPEEGLKFMVYLQKENIIDESGMPKERFSAEFPKEGPSILRIQQVVRGDSAAYFCASSPRVNGQFFGPGTRLTVL.